Sequencing of this T cell receptor (beta chain) was carried out in a study of T cell changes during pregnancy in multiple sclerosis. Profiled with immunoSEQ multiplex PCR; TCRdb holds only in-frame clones, not every one. The sample has roughly 22,000 clones, just over 90% seen once. The sample consisted of CD4+ T cells from peripheral blood mononuclear cells, taken after pregnancy. The source is a female donor in good health, enrolled as a control in a pregnancy study.

CDR3 residues: CSVGRGSTDTQYF. The CDR3 bases are TGCAGCGTGGGTCGGGGGAGCACAGATACGCAGTATTTT. V is TRBV29-1 and J is TRBJ2-3, with a weak D call TRBD2 (6 bases). CDR1 and CDR2 from the germline V gene are SQVTM and ANQGSEA. Trimming pared 6 bases from V and 0 bases from J, leaving 10 bases between. The CDR3 has 13 residues.